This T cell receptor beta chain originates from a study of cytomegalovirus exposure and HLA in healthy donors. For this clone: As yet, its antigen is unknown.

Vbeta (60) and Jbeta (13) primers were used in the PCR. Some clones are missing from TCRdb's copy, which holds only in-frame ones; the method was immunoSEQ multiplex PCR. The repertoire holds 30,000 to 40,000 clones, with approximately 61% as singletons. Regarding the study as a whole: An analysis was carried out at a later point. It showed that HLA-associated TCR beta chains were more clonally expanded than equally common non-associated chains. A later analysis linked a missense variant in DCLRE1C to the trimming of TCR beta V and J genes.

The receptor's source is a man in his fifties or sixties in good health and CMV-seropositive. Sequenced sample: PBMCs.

CDR3 coding DNA: TGTGCCAGCCAGACAGGGTTCACTGAAGCTTTCTTT. Its translation: CASQTGFTEAFF. The chain recombines TRBV2 with TRBJ1-1; 7 bases are a match to TRBD1. Germline-derived CDR1 and CDR2 are SNHLY and FYNNEI. The CDR3 extends over 12 amino acids. V lost 8 bases to trimming and J lost 4 bases; unmatched junction nucleotides: 4.